These T cell receptor beta chains were read from a single sample in a study of regulatory T cells in long-lasting Graves disease. TCRdb recomputed calls from the multiplex PCR reads with MiXCR, one row per CDR3 protein. The data hold more than 350,000 distinct CDR3 sequences, with approximately 22% observed a single time. The sample consisted of peripheral blood mononuclear cells (PBMCs), taken when the disease was refractory, from a patient treated with antithyroid drugs. Receptors were obtained from a female donor with Graves disease. The CDR3 runs from the conserved cysteine through the conserved F or W. The D gene is left open where the match is weak. Size is stated for part of the rows, as once, few or many counts, or as a class when the clone is expanded.

-	15	TRBJ2-5	TRBV4-1	TRBD1	CASSQETGVFETQYF	TGCGCCAGCAGCCAAGAGACAGGGGTATTTGAGACCCAGTACTTC
many	13	TRBJ1-1	TRBV6-1	TRBD1	CASRGQVYTEAFF	TGTGCCAGCAGGGGACAGGTATACACTGAAGCTTTCTTT
many	14	TRBJ1-6	TRBV28	TRBD1	CASSPGTGYSPLHF	TGTGCCAGCAGTCCCGGGACAGGGTATTCACCCCTCCACTTT
many	14	TRBJ2-2	TRBV18	TRBD1	CASSRDSTTGELFF	TGTGCCAGCTCCAGGGACAGCACCACCGGGGAGCTGTTTTTT
-	15	TRBJ1-5	TRBV10-3	-	CAISANGGANQPQHF	TGTGCCATCAGTGCTAATGGGGGGGCCAATCAGCCCCAGCATTTT
many	16	TRBJ2-7	TRBV20-1	TRBD2	CSATLREALGRYEQYF	TGCAGTGCTACCCTGCGGGAGGCGTTGGGACGTTACGAGCAGTACTTC
once	19	TRBJ1-1	TRBV30	-	CAWSVPPGPHRIGHTEAFF	TGTGCCTGGAGTGTACCCCCGGGTCCGCACAGGATCGGTCACACTGAAGCTTTCTTT
-	16	TRBJ2-7	TRBV19	TRBD1	CASSPTRGTGSYEQYF	TGTGCCAGTAGTCCCACGCGGGGGACAGGGTCCTACGAGCAGTACTTC
few	14	TRBJ2-7	TRBV20-1	-	CSAHRPAGSDEQYF	TGCAGTGCACACAGACCGGCAGGGTCGGATGAGCAGTACTTC
-	14	TRBJ2-2	TRBV7-3	-	CTSSLAWNTGELFF	TGTACCAGCAGCTTGGCCTGGAACACCGGGGAGCTGTTTTTT
few	15	TRBJ2-7	TRBV6-2/TRBV6-3	-	CASSYGQGDTYEQYF	TGTGCCAGCAGTTACGGGCAGGGTGACACCTACGAGCAGTACTTC
many	13	TRBJ1-4	TRBV28	-	CAIRDALNEKLFF	TGTGCCATCCGGGACGCCCTAAATGAAAAACTGTTTTTT
few	14	TRBJ2-3	TRBV7-9	-	CASSPPRSTDTQYF	TGTGCCAGCAGCCCTCCCAGAAGCACAGATACGCAGTATTTT
many	14	TRBJ1-4	TRBV5-1	-	CASSRPGGNEKLFF	TGCGCCAGCAGCCGGCCTGGGGGTAATGAAAAACTGTTTTTT
many	16	TRBJ1-5	TRBV15	-	CATSTQPPGSNQPQHF	TGTGCCACCAGCACCCAACCTCCAGGGTCCAATCAGCCCCAGCATTTT
few	18	TRBJ1-5	TRBV20-1	-	CSARHRDGRLYSNQPQHF	TGCAGTGCTCGCCACCGGGACGGAAGGTTGTATAGCAATCAGCCCCAGCATTTT
few	16	TRBJ2-4	TRBV29-1	-	CSVAGGAEKYKNIQYF	TGCAGCGTGGCCGGGGGTGCCGAGAAATACAAAAACATTCAGTACTTC
many	12	TRBJ2-5	TRBV2	-	CASIQGLETQYF	TGTGCCAGCATACAGGGTTTGGAGACCCAGTACTTC
-	16	TRBJ2-2	TRBV12-3/TRBV12-4	-	CASTLGGTTNTGELFF	TGTGCCAGCACCTTAGGGGGGACAACGAACACCGGGGAGCTGTTTTTT
many	14	TRBJ2-7	TRBV28	-	CASSDSTGVDEQYF	TGTGCCAGCAGTGACTCGACAGGAGTCGACGAGCAGTACTTC
few	15	TRBJ2-2	TRBV7-8	-	CASSDMREHTGELFF	TGTGCCAGCAGCGATATGAGGGAGCACACCGGGGAGCTGTTTTTT
many	11	TRBJ2-7	TRBV2	-	CASTEAYEQYF	TGTGCCAGCACTGAAGCCTACGAGCAGTACTTC
many	14	TRBJ2-7	TRBV28	TRBD1	CASGLGTGAYEQYF	TGTGCCAGCGGGTTGGGTACAGGGGCCTACGAGCAGTACTTC
many	16	TRBJ1-3	TRBV12-3/TRBV12-4	-	CASSPGYTNSGNTIYF	TGTGCCAGCAGTCCCGGATACACGAACTCTGGAAACACCATATATTTT
few	15	TRBJ2-7	TRBV27	TRBD2	CASSPWGAGPYEQYF	TGTGCCAGCAGTCCATGGGGAGCGGGACCCTACGAGCAGTACTTC
-	16	TRBJ2-1	TRBV28	-	CASSLGAGATYNEQFF	TGTGCCAGCAGTTTAGGAGCCGGAGCCACCTACAATGAGCAGTTCTTC
-	15	TRBJ1-1	TRBV27	-	CANKSQGSLNTEAFF	TGTGCCAACAAAAGCCAGGGCAGTCTGAACACTGAAGCTTTCTTT
-	18	TRBJ1-1	TRBV5-1	-	CASSDPGHLKKQDTEAFF	TGCGCCAGCAGCGACCCGGGACATCTAAAGAAGCAGGACACTGAAGCTTTCTTT
few	13	TRBJ2-5	TRBV30	-	CAWRGPGASTQYF	TGTGCCTGGAGGGGCCCCGGAGCGAGCACCCAGTACTTC
-	15	TRBJ2-6	TRBV7-3	-	CASSSGPSGANVLTF	TGTGCCAGCAGCTCCGGTCCCTCTGGGGCCAACGTCCTGACTTTC
-	15	TRBJ1-4	TRBV27	TRBD1	CASGNSDRDLGKLFF	TGTGCCAGCGGTAACTCGGACAGGGACTTGGGGAAACTGTTTTTT
few	15	TRBJ2-2	TRBV19	-	CASSSRGANTGELFF	TGTGCCAGTAGTTCCCGGGGAGCGAACACCGGGGAGCTGTTTTTT
few	14	TRBJ2-3	TRBV28	-	CASERASSTDTQYF	TGTGCCAGCGAGAGGGCGAGTAGCACAGATACGCAGTATTTT
many	14	TRBJ1-5	TRBV6-1	TRBD1	CATYPDRVGQPQHF	TGTGCCACATATCCCGACAGGGTGGGGCAGCCCCAGCATTTT